The clone carrying this T cell receptor (beta chain) was counted ten times or more. Its antigen is currently unknown. RNA transcripts yielded amplified TCR beta CDR3 regions. A set of HTBI primers served as the primers for a first-round RT-PCR of the TCR CDR3. TCRdb analysed the multiplex PCR reads with MiXCR anew, one entry per CDR3 protein. The sample has 340,000 or so distinct CDR3 sequences; 18% are singletons. This sample was taken from a study of T cells in Graves' hyperthyroidism and ophthalmopathy. The ends were cut back, 2 bases at V and 8 bases at J, with 12 bases in the middle. CDR1 is SGHVS and CDR2 is FQNEAQ in the germline V gene. The CDR3 totals 14 residues. The study, taken as a whole, reports: Blood also held most thyroid clonotypes expanded beyond 0.001.

Patients aged 18 to 65 had newly diagnosed hyperthyroidism lasting under 2 months. Diagnosis relied on clinical symptoms, serum thyroxine and TRAb, thyroid ultrasound and orbital computed tomography. This receptor was identified in a woman between 50 and 59 years old with Graves' hyperthyroidism. Specimen: blood. V is TRBV7-8 and J is TRBJ1-4, with a weak D call TRBD1 (6 bases). The CDR3 loop is CASSLSGDGEKLFF. CDR3 nucleotides: TGTGCCAGCAGCTTATCAGGGGATGGCGAAAAACTGTTTTTT.